The TCR beta chain under discussion was sequenced for a study of CD8 T cells in Susac syndrome (dated by TCRdb to the late 2010s). For the study in its entirety: The study used repertoire sequencing to test whether antigen drove CD8+ T cell activation and differentiation in Susac syndrome. Clonality of the CD8+ T cell repertoire was compared between more than 10 healthy donors, some 14 Susac syndrome patients and 15 or so multiple sclerosis patients. Study-level results and caveats: The number of individuals in the TCR sequencing and HLA analysis was acknowledged as relatively small.

With regard to this clonotype: Its antigen is currently not known. No base-level quality is on record; no much larger clone is a single base apart.

From its cysteine to its phenylalanine, the CDR3 spans 15 amino acids. Only CDR3 DNA remains: 45 bases, in frame from the first base. Trimming costs V 1 base and J 6 bases, and their ends lie 16 bases apart. Sequences MDHEN (CDR1) and SYDVKM (CDR2) are obtained from the germline V gene. RNA was extracted using the RNeasy kit, and about 0.45 to 1 ug of the RNA was reverse transcribed with random hexamers. TCR beta CDR3 regions were amplified with the immunoSEQ multiplex PCR assay covering 54 Vbeta and 13 Jbeta segments. PCR amplification bias was corrected by using a synthetic template baseline for primer optimization and computational correction. In the source study's methods: Only productive sequences were kept, with reads annotated to V, D and J genes according to IMGT and analyzed in immunoSEQ Analyzer. To calculate clonality, Shannon entropy was normalized by log2 of the number of productive unique sequences and then subtracted from one. Public and private clones were assessed among the 100 most prevalent clones of each patient and control. Susac-specific clones were defined as absent from healthy and MS cohorts, about 1,000 published viral clones and other ImmuneACCESS disease sequences. TCRdb reanalyzed the raw reads on its own, using fastp at Q25 for trimming and MiXCR for clone calling, and kept in-frame beta chains. Each entry merges the rows of one CDR3 protein and shows their most common DNA and genes. In this record, the V and J calls reflect TCRdb's handling and not the investigators' own analysis. The table for this sample lists 400,000 to 550,000 distinct CDR3 sequences; 75% to 90% of them were counted only once. More than 0.09% of the sample goes to the ten largest clones.

High-throughput TCR beta sequencing profiled peripheral blood CD8+ and CD4+ T cells from healthy donors, Susac syndrome patients and multiple sclerosis patients. Treatment-naive patients with stable or active relapsing-remitting disease fulfilling revised McDonald criteria were used as multiple sclerosis controls. CD8+ TEMRA cells were enriched by FACS, while bulk CD8+ and CD4+ T cells were purified by magnetic negative isolation. Blood was drawn into EDTA tubes, processed within 24 hours, and PBMCs were isolated by density gradient centrifugation. PBMCs destined for TCR sequencing were cryopreserved in liquid nitrogen and later thawed in a 37 °C water bath. Purity of sorted or isolated CD4+, CD8+ and CD8+ TEMRA cells was at least 90%.

This TCR was recovered from a human donor with multiple sclerosis. Rearrangement joined TRBV28 to TRBJ2-7; the D region possibly corresponds to TRBD1 (5 bases align). The sample was CD8+ T cells from PBMCs. The CDR3 protein is CASSLYAGPMGEQYF. Read as DNA, the sequence is TGTGCCAGCAGTTTATACGCAGGGCCCATGGGCGAGCAGTACTTC.